Listed below are T cell receptor beta chains from one sample, sequenced in a study of shared clonotypes between healthy human individuals. The table came from immunoSEQ multiplex PCR; TCRdb's copy has only in-frame clones and leaves some out. Seen here are approximately 840,000 clones, about 97% observed once, and the top ten hold around 0.21%. Sequencing was carried out using naive CD8+ T cells sorted from blood. These receptors were collected from a man aged 25 to 40 in good health. Each CDR3 is given with its conserved first and last residue. D genes are given only for firm matches. Rows give clone size only sometimes, using once, few, many, or a class for an expanded clone.

clone size	V gene	D gene	J gene	CDR3 protein	CDR3 DNA
-	TRBV27	TRBD1	TRBJ2-7	CASSYSGTGSYEQYF	TGTGCCAGCAGTTACTCCGGGACAGGTTCCTACGAGCAGTACTTC
once	TRBV11-2	-	TRBJ1-1	CASSLNGRGGMNTEAFF	TGTGCCAGCAGCTTAAATGGTAGAGGGGGTATGAACACTGAAGCTTTCTTT
-	TRBV28	TRBD1	TRBJ2-5	CASSPGGRETQYF	TGTGCCAGCAGTCCAGGGGGCCGGGAGACCCAGTACTTC
-	TRBV10-3	-	TRBJ1-2	CATGGANYGYTF	TGTGCCACCGGGGGGGCCAACTATGGCTACACCTTC
once	TRBV4-1	-	TRBJ2-7	CASSQVGTAYEQYF	TGCGCCAGCAGCCAAGTGGGAACAGCCTACGAGCAGTACTTC
once	TRBV5-1	TRBD1	TRBJ2-7	CASSLDWTGVYEQYF	TGCGCCAGCAGCTTGGACTGGACAGGGGTTTACGAGCAGTACTTC
-	TRBV11-3	TRBD2	TRBJ2-2	CATQPSGSGELFF	TGTGCCACCCAACCTAGCGGGAGTGGGGAGCTGTTTTTT
-	TRBV7-2	-	TRBJ2-3	CASSSPNTQYF	TGTGCCAGCAGCTCCCCTAATACGCAGTATTTT
once	TRBV9	-	TRBJ1-5	CASSVDGSNQPQHF	TGTGCCAGCAGCGTAGATGGTAGCAATCAGCCCCAGCATTTT
-	TRBV6-1	TRBD2	TRBJ2-7	CASSDFSGTYEQYF	TGTGCCAGCAGTGATTTTAGCGGGACCTACGAGCAGTACTTC
-	TRBV4-1	TRBD1	TRBJ2-1	CASSQAGGSYNEQFF	TGCGCCAGCAGCCAGGCAGGGGGCTCCTACAATGAGCAGTTCTTC
-	TRBV9	TRBD1	TRBJ1-1	CASSVAKSPGQGRTEAFF	TGTGCCAGCAGCGTAGCTAAATCCCCTGGACAGGGCAGGACTGAAGCTTTCTTT
-	TRBV27	-	TRBJ1-2	CASSLRGRGYGYTF	TGTGCCAGCAGTTTACGCGGCAGAGGGTATGGCTACACCTTC
-	TRBV4-3	TRBD2	TRBJ2-1	CASSQDLSAGVHNEQFF	TGCGCCAGCAGCCAAGATTTATCGGCGGGGGTCCACAATGAGCAGTTCTTC
-	TRBV27	-	TRBJ2-7	CASSPSLGQQLYEQYF	TGTGCCAGCAGTCCGTCTCTCGGACAGCAACTCTACGAGCAGTACTTC
-	TRBV7-9	-	TRBJ2-2	CASSLRDKNTGELFF	TGTGCCAGCAGCTTACGGGACAAGAACACCGGGGAGCTGTTTTTT
-	TRBV13	TRBD2	TRBJ2-7	CASSSRTSFYEQYF	TGTGCCAGCAGCTCCCGGACTAGCTTCTACGAGCAGTACTTC
-	TRBV19	-	TRBJ1-1	CASSIWGYTEAFF	TGTGCCAGTAGTATCTGGGGGTACACTGAAGCTTTCTTT
-	TRBV2	TRBD2	TRBJ2-7	CASSLAGGLTYEQYF	TGTGCCAGCAGTTTAGCGGGAGGGCTCACCTACGAGCAGTACTTC
-	TRBV29-1	-	TRBJ2-2	CSAQGTGELFF	TGCAGCGCCCAGGGTACCGGGGAGCTGTTTTTT
-	TRBV7-9	-	TRBJ2-1	CASSHPGTGLYNNEQFF	TGTGCCAGCAGCCACCCCGGTACTGGATTGTATAACAATGAGCAGTTCTTC
-	TRBV20-1	-	TRBJ2-7	CSAKTGSEQYF	TGCAGTGCCAAGACAGGCTCCGAGCAGTACTTC
-	TRBV27	-	TRBJ2-1	CASSLSAGVAYNEQFF	TGTGCCAGCAGTCTCTCAGCTGGAGTTGCCTACAATGAGCAGTTCTTC
-	TRBV7-8	TRBD2	TRBJ2-3	CASSELAGGPADTQYF	TGTGCCAGCAGCGAATTGGCGGGAGGGCCGGCAGATACGCAGTATTTT
-	TRBV11-2	-	TRBJ1-1	CASSFLAGSLNTEAFF	TGTGCCAGCAGCTTCTTGGCAGGTAGTCTTAACACTGAAGCTTTCTTT
-	TRBV25-1	TRBD2	TRBJ2-2	CASTSGTSGSGTGELFF	TGTGCCAGCACCTCCGGGACTAGCGGGAGTGGCACCGGGGAGCTGTTTTTT
-	TRBV10-3	TRBD1	TRBJ2-1	CAISERDSSSYNEQFF	TGTGCCATCAGTGAAAGGGACAGCAGCTCCTACAATGAGCAGTTCTTC
-	TRBV11-2	TRBD1	TRBJ2-7	CASSPGQGSYEQYF	TGTGCCAGCAGCCCGGGACAGGGGTCCTACGAGCAGTACTTC
-	TRBV7-9	TRBD1	TRBJ2-1	CASSARQGSSYNEQFF	TGTGCCAGCAGCGCGAGACAGGGAAGCTCCTACAATGAGCAGTTCTTC
-	TRBV7-9	TRBD1	TRBJ2-7	CASSRRTGPPYEQYF	TGTGCCAGCAGCCGACGGACAGGACCTCCCTACGAGCAGTACTTC
few	TRBV4-1	TRBD2	TRBJ2-5	CASSQGLAGGAMGETQYF	TGCGCCAGCAGCCAAGGACTAGCGGGAGGAGCTATGGGAGAGACCCAGTACTTC
-	TRBV15	-	TRBJ1-4	CATSTSRSLTTNEKLFF	TGTGCCACCAGCACTTCCAGAAGTTTGACAACTAATGAAAAACTGTTTTTT
-	TRBV7-9	-	TRBJ1-5	CASSPPRGPQHF	TGTGCCAGCAGCCCTCCGCGGGGGCCCCAGCATTTT
-	TRBV5-4	TRBD1	TRBJ2-7	CASSRADREFYEQYF	TGTGCCAGCAGCCGAGCGGACAGGGAGTTCTACGAGCAGTACTTC
-	TRBV7-9	TRBD2	TRBJ2-7	CASSLVLGLAELNTYEQYF	TGTGCCAGCAGCTTAGTATTGGGACTAGCGGAGCTAAACACCTACGAGCAGTACTTC
-	TRBV5-6	-	TRBJ2-7	CASSFGGPEQYF	TGTGCCAGCAGCTTTGGGGGACCCGAGCAGTACTTC
-	TRBV11-3	-	TRBJ2-3	CASSLGDNTDTQYF	TGTGCCAGCAGCTTGGGGGACAACACAGATACGCAGTATTTT